The 28 T cell receptor beta chains presented below share a single source sample, sequenced in a study of blood T cell repertoires in COVID-19 (dated by TCRdb to 2020 to 2022). The library was produced with the immunoSEQ multiplex PCR assay. TCRdb took over this immuneACCESS table, retaining in-frame rearrangements with V and J assigned. Such tables are incomplete; in checked studies, under half of the missing clones stem from an unresolved V gene, and the remainder is unexplained. Within this sample are hundreds of thousands of clones, with roughly 85% of them counted one time only. The ten biggest clones cover around 2.6% of the sample. The material sequenced was peripheral blood. Receptors were obtained from a woman in her 70s with active or convalescent COVID-19.

This chain links TRBV5-1 with TRBJ2-6, with a weak D call TRBD1 (5 bases). Deletions cut 4 bases from V and 0 bases from J, with 14 bases between. The CDR3 loop spans 17 amino acids. Germline lookup yields CDR1 SGHRS and CDR2 YFSETQ. In DNA form, the CDR3 reads TGCGCCAGCAGCCTCAGGGCTCCGAGCTCTGGGGCCAACGTCCTGACTTTC. This encodes CASSLRAPSSGANVLTF.

The chain joins TRBV24-1 to TRBJ2-6; D remains ambiguous. V was cut by 11 bases and J by 3 bases, with 7 bases left in between. The CDR3 has 12 residues. CDR1 is KGHDR, CDR2 SFDVKD, per germline. This CDR3 is CAILNGANVLTF. DNA for the CDR3: TGTGCCATCCTTAATGGGGCCAACGTCCTGACTTTC.

The chain carries TRBV16 and TRBJ2-1, with TRBD2 matching over 10 bases. Per the germline V gene, CDR1 is KGHSY and CDR2 is FQNENV. The CDR3 totals 16 residues. The J segment lost 5 bases and the V segment lost 0 bases, leaving 4 bases of the junction unmatched. The CDR3 is CASSQSLAGVDNEQFF. The CDR3 DNA is TGTGCCAGCAGCCAATCCCTAGCGGGAGTGGACAATGAGCAGTTCTTC.

This chain uses TRBV5-1 with TRBJ2-3; D may be TRBD2 (5 bases). The CDR3 sequence is 14 residues long. Germline V gene data show CDR1 as SGHRS and CDR2 as YFSETQ. V was shortened by 4 bases and J by 2 bases, with 11 bases between the two germline ends. The CDR3: CASSPEAHTDTQYF. In nucleotides, the CDR3 is TGCGCCAGCAGCCCGGAGGCTCACACAGATACGCAGTATTTT.

The V gene is TRBV5-6, the J gene TRBJ1-3; 7 bases match TRBD1. Germline values: CDR1 SGHDT, CDR2 YYEEEE. Unmatched junction bases numbered 5, after V lost 1 base and J lost 4 bases. The CDR3 loop spans 15 amino acids. CDR3 in amino acids: CASSLTRGLGNTIYF. For the CDR3, the DNA is TGTGCCAGCAGCTTGACAAGGGGGCTCGGAAACACCATATATTTT.

The chain recombines TRBV4-3 with TRBJ2-3; TRBD2 might be the D (5 bases). Germline V gene lookup returns CDR1 LGHNA and CDR2 YSLEER. Trimming took off 4 bases at V and 2 bases at J, with 10 bases between the two ends. The CDR3 covers 14 residues. The CDR3 sequence is CASSLGLSTDTQYF. The CDR3 DNA reads TGCGCCAGCAGCCTAGGACTTTCCACAGATACGCAGTATTTT.

The genes are TRBV6-6 and TRBJ2-3, with D unclear. Germline loops: CDR1 MNHNY, CDR2 SVGAGI (reference sequence). V lost 5 bases and J lost 4, with 10 bases in between. CDR3 length: 13 residues. The CDR3: CASSHNFPDTQYF. CDR3 DNA sequence: TGTGCCAGCAGTCATAACTTCCCAGATACGCAGTATTTT.

The genes are TRBV28 and TRBJ2-1; 8 nucleotides align to TRBD2. Germline assignment: CDR1 MDHEN and CDR2 SYDVKM. V trimming: 4 bases; J trimming: 8 bases; junction bases outside the gene matches: 7. There are 14 residues in the CDR3. DNA of the CDR3: TGTGCCAGCAGTTGGGCCGGGACTAGGGATGAGCAGTTCTTC. Amino acids: CASSWAGTRDEQFF. Full variable domain (rest looked up from reference TRBV28 and TRBJ2-1): DVKVTQSSRYLVKRTGEKVFLECVQDMDHENMFWYRQDPGLGLRLIYFSYDVKMKEKGDIPEGYSVSREKKERFSLILESASTNQTSMYLCASSWAGTRDEQFFGPGTRLTVL.

The chain joins TRBV4-1 to TRBJ2-1; 7 bases line up with TRBD1. J lost 0 bases, V lost 0 bases, and 5 bases had no gene match. This CDR3 has 17 amino acids. Germline CDR1 and CDR2: MGHRA and YSYEKL. The CDR3 spells CASSQDRGQSSYNEQFF. DNA of the CDR3: TGCGCCAGCAGCCAAGATAGGGGACAGAGCTCCTACAATGAGCAGTTCTTC.

The chain links TRBV28 to TRBJ2-7, with 14 bases matching TRBD2. Germline CDR1 reads MDHEN; CDR2 reads SYDVKM. The CDR3 consists of 15 residues. V lost 3 bases, J lost 6 bases, and 4 bases stayed unmatched. CDR3 coding DNA: TGTGCCAGCAGTTTTGGGACTAGCGGGAGACGCGAGCAGTACTTC. Its protein product is CASSFGTSGRREQYF.

The chain joins TRBV6-6 to TRBJ1-1; no definite D call. The CDR3 has 14 residues. The ends were cut back, 6 bases at V and 0 bases at J, with 11 bases in the middle. Per the germline V gene, CDR1 is MNHNY and CDR2 is SVGAGI (reference sequence). DNA of the CDR3: TGTGCCAGCAGATACCTGGGCCTGAACACTGAAGCTTTCTTT. It yields the protein CASRYLGLNTEAFF.

The V gene is TRBV28, the J gene TRBJ2-1, with D possibly matching TRBD1 (5 bases). Looked up from germline, CDR1 is MDHEN and CDR2 is SYDVKM. V lost 6 bases and J lost 4, with 10 bases in between. CDR3 length equals 13 residues. This CDR3 reads CASRAGPYNEQFF. The DNA of the CDR3 is TGTGCCAGCAGGGCAGGGCCATACAATGAGCAGTTCTTC. Full variable domain (missing parts from reference TRBV28 and TRBJ2-1): DVKVTQSSRYLVKRTGEKVFLECVQDMDHENMFWYRQDPGLGLRLIYFSYDVKMKEKGDIPEGYSVSREKKERFSLILESASTNQTSMYLCASRAGPYNEQFFGPGTRLTVL.

V gene TRBV7-9 combines with J gene TRBJ2-1; perhaps TRBD2 as D (5 bases). Deletions cut 4 bases from V and 7 bases from J, with 8 bases between. Per the germline V gene, CDR1 is SEHNR and CDR2 is FQNEAQ (reference sequence). The CDR3 length is 12 residues. The chain's CDR3 is CASSSGGNEQFF. In DNA, the CDR3 is TGTGCCAGCAGCTCCGGAGGAAATGAGCAGTTCTTC.

The chain carries TRBV7-9 and TRBJ1-2; 8 bases are shared with TRBD1. The CDR3 is 15 amino acids. The germline V gene has CDR1 SEHNR and CDR2 FQNEAQ (reference sequence). The trim removed 0 bases at V and 2 bases at J, leaving 2 bases unmatched. The CDR3, as DNA: TGTGCCAGCAGCTTAGCGGACAGGGAGAACTATGGCTACACCTTC. Its protein is CASSLADRENYGYTF.

This clone was seen a single time. The CDR3 bases are TGTGCCTGGGGGGGTCCGGAGACGCAGTATTTT. Translation: CAWGGPETQYF. This chain joins TRBV30 and TRBJ2-3; the D gene could be TRBD1 or TRBD2 (5 bases each). V dropped 5 bases and J dropped 9 bases, with 12 bases sitting between them. The germline V gene has CDR1 GTSNPN and CDR2 SVGIG (reference sequence). CDR3 length: 11 amino acids.

The rearrangement links TRBV11-2 to TRBJ1-1; no clear D gene. The CDR3 extends over 13 amino acids. Germline V gene sequence: CDR1 SGHAT, CDR2 FQNNGV. V was cut by 5 bases and J by 0 bases, with 7 bases left in between. The CDR3 coding sequence is TGTGCCAGCAGCCAAGCGGTGAACACTGAAGCTTTCTTT. Its translation: CASSQAVNTEAFF.

This rearrangement joins TRBV7-8 to TRBJ1-4; D might be TRBD1 (6 bases). CDR3 length: 16 amino acids. V was clipped by 3 bases and J by 8 bases, with 19 bases between them. Germline V gives CDR1 SGHVS, CDR2 FQNEAQ. The CDR3 here is CASSFGGGASGEKLFF. The CDR3 region has the DNA TGTGCCAGCAGCTTTGGAGGGGGGGCGAGTGGAGAAAAACTGTTTTTT.

This chain uses TRBV6-5 with TRBJ2-7, with D maybe TRBD1 (6 bases). Germline V gene sequence: CDR1 MNHEY, CDR2 SVGAGI. Trimming took 5 bases from V and 2 from J, leaving 13 bases between them. There are 14 residues in the CDR3. This CDR3 reads CASSRQVATYEQYF. The CDR3 nucleotides are TGTGCCAGCAGTAGACAGGTTGCCACCTACGAGCAGTACTTC.

The chain is built from TRBV3-1 (or the pseudogene TRBV3-2) and TRBJ1-2; D is unclear. The V end lost 1 base, the J end lost 11 bases, and 8 bases lay between the germline ends. CDR1 LGHDT and CDR2 YNNKEL come from the germline V gene (reference sequence). The CDR3 is 11 amino acids. In nucleotides, the CDR3 is TGTGCCAGCAGCCAAGCGGTCAGGTACACCTTC. Translating gives CASSQAVRYTF.

The V gene is TRBV29-1, the J gene TRBJ1-4, with TRBD1 identical over 7 bases. This CDR3 contains 13 residues. Germline values: CDR1 SQVTM, CDR2 ANQGSEA. V trimming: 5 bases; J trimming: 10 bases; junction bases outside the gene matches: 10. The CDR3 sequence: CSVITGADLKLFF. The CDR3 coding sequence is TGCAGCGTTATAACAGGGGCGGATTTAAAACTGTTTTTT.

The rearrangement links TRBV7-8 to TRBJ2-7, with TRBD2 as a possible D gene (6 bases). Germline lookup yields CDR1 SGHVS and CDR2 FQNEAQ. The ends were cut back, 2 bases at V and 6 bases at J, with 11 bases in the middle. This CDR3 has 13 amino acids. The CDR3 DNA sequence: TGTGCCAGCAGCTTACCGACTAGTCCCGAGCAGTACTTC. This codes for CASSLPTSPEQYF.

The chain joins TRBV2 to TRBJ2-1, with a weak D call TRBD1 (5 bases). Looked up from germline, CDR1 is SNHLY and CDR2 is FYNNEI. Trimming left V 0 bases short and J 2 bases short, with 11 bases between. This CDR3 contains 16 residues. For the CDR3, the DNA is TGTGCCAGCAGTGAAGCTCCAGGGCTCACCTACAATGAGCAGTTCTTC. As protein: CASSEAPGLTYNEQFF.

The chain is built from TRBV19 and TRBJ2-7, with 9 bases fitting TRBD1. This CDR3 is 16 amino acids long. V shed 1 base and J 1 base; nucleotides not matched to a gene: 5. The germline V gene encodes CDR1 LNHDA and CDR2 SQIVND (reference sequence). CDR3 sequence (DNA): TGTGCCAGTAGTATAGCCGGGACAGGGCCATCCTACGAGCAGTACTTC. The encoded protein is CASSIAGTGPSYEQYF.

The chain has TRBV15 and TRBJ1-4; D unclear. Germline V CDR1 and CDR2: LNHNV, YYDKDF (reference sequence). V was shortened by 0 bases and J by 0 bases, with 11 bases between the two germline ends. CDR3 size: 17 residues. Here the CDR3 reads CATSRDRGRATNEKLFF. In DNA form, the CDR3 reads TGTGCCACCAGCAGAGATCGGGGAAGAGCAACTAATGAAAAACTGTTTTTT.

This clone appeared once. The rearrangement links TRBV28 to TRBJ2-3, with 14 bases aligning to TRBD2. Germline V gene data show CDR1 as MDHEN and CDR2 as SYDVKM. CDR3 size: 17 residues. V lost 7 bases, J lost 2 bases, and 8 bases stayed unmatched. The CDR3 region is CASTEGLAGAPTDTQYF. As DNA, the CDR3 is TGTGCCAGCACCGAGGGACTAGCGGGAGCCCCCACAGATACGCAGTATTTT.

This clone was seen a handful of times. V usage is TRBV27 and J usage is TRBJ1-1; TRBD1 is a possible D gene (5 bases). The CDR3 runs to 12 residues. Germline CDR1 MNHEY, CDR2 SMNVEV (reference sequence). V dropped 5 bases and J dropped 8 bases, with 12 bases sitting between them. The CDR3 sequence is CASSPNQGEAFF. CDR3 bases: TGTGCCAGCAGTCCCAATCAGGGCGAAGCTTTCTTT.

V and J are TRBV3-1 (or the pseudogene TRBV3-2) and TRBJ2-2; no clear D gene. Trimming cost V 4 bases and J 4 bases, with 4 bases left between them. This CDR3 spans 12 amino acids. Germline CDR1 and CDR2: LGHDT and YNNKEL (reference sequence). CDR3 sequence reads: CASSLSTGELFF. As DNA, the CDR3 is TGTGCCAGCAGCCTTAGCACCGGGGAGCTGTTTTTT.

J is TRBJ1-5 and V is TRBV29-1; TRBD1 matches 8 bases. Losses at the gene ends were 4 bases for V and 4 bases for J; bases not matched to a gene: 0. Germline loops: CDR1 SQVTM, CDR2 ANQGSEA. CDR3 length: 12 residues. The CDR3 loop is CSVGTGNQPQHF. CDR3 nucleotides: TGCAGCGTTGGGACAGGGAATCAGCCCCAGCATTTT.